The clone carrying this T cell receptor beta chain was counted ten times or more. Antigen unknown. The sorted Tregs were CD4+CD25+CD127-/low cells. Full-length variable regions came from constant-region reverse primers plus semi-nested Nested Universal Primer A PCR. One entry per CDR3 protein results from TCRdb running MiXCR on the 5' RACE reads. Altogether fewer than 65,000 distinct CDR3 sequences are present, around 20% being singletons, with the ten largest covering around 3.2%. Study findings and constraints: In terms of TCR gene usage, tumor memory CD4+ T cells clustered together with blood and lymph node memory CD4+ cells, as well as with lymph node naive CD4+ cells. Tumor-infiltrating Treg TCR alpha and beta sequences overlapped most with tumor naive CD4+ T cells, then blood naive.

The TCR comes from a female donor with breast cancer. The sequenced material came from tumor-infiltrating Tregs sorted from the breast tumor.

CDR3 sequence reads: CASTGDWNMRNQPQHF. DNA of the CDR3: TGTGCCAGCACCGGGGATTGGAATATGCGCAATCAGCCCCAGCATTTT. The rearrangement joins TRBV6-1 to TRBJ1-5; D uncertain. The CDR3 length is 16 residues. Germline V lookup: CDR1 MNHNS, CDR2 SASEGT. The ends were cut back, 7 bases at V and 2 bases at J, with 18 bases in the middle.